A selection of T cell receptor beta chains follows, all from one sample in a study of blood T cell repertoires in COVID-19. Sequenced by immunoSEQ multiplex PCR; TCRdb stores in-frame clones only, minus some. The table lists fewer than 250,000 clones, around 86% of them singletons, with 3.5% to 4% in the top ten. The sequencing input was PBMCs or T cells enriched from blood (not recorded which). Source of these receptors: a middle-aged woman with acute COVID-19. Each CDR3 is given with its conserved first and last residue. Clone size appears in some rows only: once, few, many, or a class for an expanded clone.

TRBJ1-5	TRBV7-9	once	CASSPSVNQPQHF
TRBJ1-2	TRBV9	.	CASSVGDRLYGYTF
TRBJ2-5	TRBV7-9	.	CASSLANQAAPREETQYF
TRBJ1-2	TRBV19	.	CASSSTPAGGYTF
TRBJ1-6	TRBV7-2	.	CASSYRRDSPLHF
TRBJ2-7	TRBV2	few	CASSGRLSTYEQYF
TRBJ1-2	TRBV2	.	CASRPSGTANYGYTF
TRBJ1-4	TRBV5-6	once	CASRLGQGNPTNEKLFF
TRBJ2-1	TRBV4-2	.	CASSQVQGNYNEQFF
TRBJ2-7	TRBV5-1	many	CASSLAAGVLYEQYF
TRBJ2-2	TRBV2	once	CASLRSGTNTGELFF
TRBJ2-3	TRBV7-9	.	CASSFTTSGAADTQYF
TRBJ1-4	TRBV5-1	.	CASSTDGANEKLFF
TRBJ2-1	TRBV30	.	CAWSNEGGTLF
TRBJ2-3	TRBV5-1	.	CASSSVARSDTQYF
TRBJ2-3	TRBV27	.	CASSLSPGLAADTQYF
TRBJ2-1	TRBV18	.	CASSPFDRGPTQPPSDEQFF
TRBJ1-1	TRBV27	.	CASSLRGGGTEAFF
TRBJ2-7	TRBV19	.	CASSMRTGDEQYF
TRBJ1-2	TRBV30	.	CAWSTDRVGGYTF
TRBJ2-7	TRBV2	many	CASSRTSASYEQYF
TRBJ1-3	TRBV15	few	CATSRDKRISGNTIYF
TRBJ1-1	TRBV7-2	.	CASSFRVNTEAFF
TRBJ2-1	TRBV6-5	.	CASSRGLEGDEQFF
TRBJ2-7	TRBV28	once	CASSPVVGAGESEQYF
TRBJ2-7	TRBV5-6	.	CASSLVGTPSYEQYF
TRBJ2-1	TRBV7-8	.	CASSLMASSYNEQFF
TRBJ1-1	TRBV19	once	CASSISVRTGPTEAFF
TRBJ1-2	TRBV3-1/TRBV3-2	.	CASSQDQVIYGYTF
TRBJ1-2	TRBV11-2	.	CASSLGIKLRYYGYTF
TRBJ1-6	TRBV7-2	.	CASSKAQGLNSPLHF
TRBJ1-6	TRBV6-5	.	CASRIDGRRSPLHF
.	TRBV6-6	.	CASSYPSGVYNEQFF
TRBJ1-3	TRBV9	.	CASSKGGSGNTIYF
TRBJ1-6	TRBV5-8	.	CASSRGYGSYNSPLHF
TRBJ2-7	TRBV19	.	CASSIVGRAYEQYF
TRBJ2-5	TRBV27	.	CASHASGRGIEKETQYF
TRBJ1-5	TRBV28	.	CAIRTLGQINQPQHF
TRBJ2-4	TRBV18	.	CASSPFSGVGLAKNIQYF
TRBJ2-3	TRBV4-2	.	CASSQGRFEADTQYF
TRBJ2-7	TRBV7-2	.	CASSSFRQGLYEQYF
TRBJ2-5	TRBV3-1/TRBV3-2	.	CASSQGIGSPGIETQYF